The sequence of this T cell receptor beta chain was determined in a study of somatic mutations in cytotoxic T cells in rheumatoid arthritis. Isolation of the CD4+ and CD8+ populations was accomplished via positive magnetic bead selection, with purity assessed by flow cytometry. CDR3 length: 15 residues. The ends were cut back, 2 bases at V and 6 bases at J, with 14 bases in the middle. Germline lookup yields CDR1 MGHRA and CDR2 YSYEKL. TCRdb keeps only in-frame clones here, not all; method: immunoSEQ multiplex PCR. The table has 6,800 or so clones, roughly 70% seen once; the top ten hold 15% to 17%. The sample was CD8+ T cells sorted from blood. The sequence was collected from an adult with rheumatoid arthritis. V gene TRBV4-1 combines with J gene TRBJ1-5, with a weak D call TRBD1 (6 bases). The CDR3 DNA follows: TGCGCCAGCAGCCAACTACAGGGAGGTAGTCAGCCCCAGCATTTT. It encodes CASSQLQGGSQPQHF.